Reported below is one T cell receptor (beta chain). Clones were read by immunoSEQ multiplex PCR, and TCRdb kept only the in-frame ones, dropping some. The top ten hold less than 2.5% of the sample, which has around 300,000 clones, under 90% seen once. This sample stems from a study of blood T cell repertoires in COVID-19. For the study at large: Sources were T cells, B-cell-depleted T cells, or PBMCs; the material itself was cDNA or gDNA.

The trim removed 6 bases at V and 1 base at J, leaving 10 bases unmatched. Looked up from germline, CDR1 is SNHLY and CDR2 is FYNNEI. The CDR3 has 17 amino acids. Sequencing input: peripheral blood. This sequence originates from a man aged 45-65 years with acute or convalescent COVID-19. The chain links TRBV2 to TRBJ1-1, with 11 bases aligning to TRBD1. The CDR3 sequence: CASRESRDRGTNTEAFF. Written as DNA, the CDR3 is TGTGCCAGCAGAGAAAGCCGGGACAGGGGGACGAACACTGAAGCTTTCTTT.